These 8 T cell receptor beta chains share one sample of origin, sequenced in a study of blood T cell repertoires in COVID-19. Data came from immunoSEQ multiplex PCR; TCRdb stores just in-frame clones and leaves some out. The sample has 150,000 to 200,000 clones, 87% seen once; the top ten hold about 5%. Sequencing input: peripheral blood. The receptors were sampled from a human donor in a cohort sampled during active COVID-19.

CDR3 in amino acids: CASSDRDEQFF. CDR3 coding DNA: TGTGCCAGCAGCGACAGGGACGAGCAGTTCTTC. The chain employs TRBV11-1 and TRBJ2-1, with 7 bases that match TRBD1. The CDR3 is made up of 11 amino acids. Germline CDR1 SGHAT, CDR2 FQDESV (reference sequence). J lost 10 bases, V lost 5 bases, and 2 bases had no gene match.

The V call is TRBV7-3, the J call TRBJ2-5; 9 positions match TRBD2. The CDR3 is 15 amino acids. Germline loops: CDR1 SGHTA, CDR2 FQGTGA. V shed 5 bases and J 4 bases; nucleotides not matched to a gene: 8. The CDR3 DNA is TGTGCCAGCAGCCTCGGGACTAGCCTCTCAGAGACCCAGTACTTC. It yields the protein CASSLGTSLSETQYF. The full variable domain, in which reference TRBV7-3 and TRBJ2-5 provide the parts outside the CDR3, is GAGVSQTPSNKVTEKGKYVELRCDPISGHTALYWYRQSLGQGPEFLIYFQGTGAADDSGLPNDRFFAVRPEGSVSTLKIQRTERGDSAVYLCASSLGTSLSETQYFGPGTRLLVL.

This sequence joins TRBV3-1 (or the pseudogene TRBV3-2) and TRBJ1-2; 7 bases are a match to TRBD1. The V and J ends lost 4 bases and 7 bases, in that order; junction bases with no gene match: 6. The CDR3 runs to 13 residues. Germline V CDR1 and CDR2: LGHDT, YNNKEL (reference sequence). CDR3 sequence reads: CASSLTRGTGYTF. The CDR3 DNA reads TGTGCCAGCAGCCTAACCAGGGGGACTGGCTACACCTTC.

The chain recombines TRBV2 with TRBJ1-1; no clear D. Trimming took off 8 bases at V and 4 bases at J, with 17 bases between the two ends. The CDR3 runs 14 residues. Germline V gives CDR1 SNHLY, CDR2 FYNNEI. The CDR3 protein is CASRILPEGTEAFF. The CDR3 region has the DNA TGTGCCAGCCGTATCTTGCCGGAGGGCACTGAAGCTTTCTTT.

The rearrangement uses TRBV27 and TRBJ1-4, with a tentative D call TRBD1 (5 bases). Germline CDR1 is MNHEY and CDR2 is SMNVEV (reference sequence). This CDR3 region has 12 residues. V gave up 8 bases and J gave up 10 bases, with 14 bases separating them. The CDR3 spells CASRRVDGKLFF. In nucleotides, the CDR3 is TGTGCCAGCCGCAGGGTGGACGGAAAACTGTTTTTT.

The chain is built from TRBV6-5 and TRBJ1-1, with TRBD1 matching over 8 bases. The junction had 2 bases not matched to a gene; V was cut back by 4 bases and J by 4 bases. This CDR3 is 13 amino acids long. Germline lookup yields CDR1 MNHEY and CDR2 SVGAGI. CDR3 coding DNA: TGTGCCAGCAGTTGGGGACAGGCCACTGAAGCTTTCTTT. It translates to CASSWGQATEAFF.

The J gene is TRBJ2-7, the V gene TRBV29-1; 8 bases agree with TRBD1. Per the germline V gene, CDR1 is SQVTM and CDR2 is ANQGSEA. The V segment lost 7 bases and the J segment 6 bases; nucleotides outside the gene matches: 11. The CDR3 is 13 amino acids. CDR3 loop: CSAITGQAPEQYF. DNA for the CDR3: TGCAGCGCGATAACGGGACAGGCCCCCGAGCAGTACTTC.

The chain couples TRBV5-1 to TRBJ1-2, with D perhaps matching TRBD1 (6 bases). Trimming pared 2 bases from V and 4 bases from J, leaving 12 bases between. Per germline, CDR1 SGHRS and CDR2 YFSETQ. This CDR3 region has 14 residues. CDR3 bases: TGCGCCAGCAGCTTTGGACAGTTCCTCTATGGCTACACCTTC. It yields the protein CASSFGQFLYGYTF.